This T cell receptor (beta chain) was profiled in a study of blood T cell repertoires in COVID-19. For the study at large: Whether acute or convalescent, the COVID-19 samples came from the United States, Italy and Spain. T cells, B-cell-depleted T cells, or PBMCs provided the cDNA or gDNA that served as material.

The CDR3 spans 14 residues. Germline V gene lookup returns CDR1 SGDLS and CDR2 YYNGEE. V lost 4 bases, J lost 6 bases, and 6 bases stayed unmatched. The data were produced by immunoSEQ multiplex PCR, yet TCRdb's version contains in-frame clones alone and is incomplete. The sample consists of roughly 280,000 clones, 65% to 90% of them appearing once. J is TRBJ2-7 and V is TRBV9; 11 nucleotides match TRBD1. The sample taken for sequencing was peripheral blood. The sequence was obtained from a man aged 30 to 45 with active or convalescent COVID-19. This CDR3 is CASSPGQGAFEQYF. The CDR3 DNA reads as TGTGCCAGCAGCCCCGGACAGGGGGCTTTCGAGCAGTACTTC.